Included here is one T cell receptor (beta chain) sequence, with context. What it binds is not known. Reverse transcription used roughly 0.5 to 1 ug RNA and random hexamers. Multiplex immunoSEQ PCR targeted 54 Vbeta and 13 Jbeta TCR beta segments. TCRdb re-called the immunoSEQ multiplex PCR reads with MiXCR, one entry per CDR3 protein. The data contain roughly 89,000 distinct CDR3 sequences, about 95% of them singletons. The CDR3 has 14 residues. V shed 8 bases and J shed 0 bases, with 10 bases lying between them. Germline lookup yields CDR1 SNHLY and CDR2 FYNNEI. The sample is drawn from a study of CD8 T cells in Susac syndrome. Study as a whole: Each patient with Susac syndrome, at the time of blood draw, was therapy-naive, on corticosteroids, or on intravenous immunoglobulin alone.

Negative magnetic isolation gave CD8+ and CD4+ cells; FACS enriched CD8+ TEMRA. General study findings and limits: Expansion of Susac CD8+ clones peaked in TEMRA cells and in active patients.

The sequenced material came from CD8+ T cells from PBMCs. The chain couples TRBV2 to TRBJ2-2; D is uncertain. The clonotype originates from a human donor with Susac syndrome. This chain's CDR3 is CASAPPANTGELFF. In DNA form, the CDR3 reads TGTGCCAGCGCCCCGCCAGCGAACACCGGGGAGCTGTTTTTT.